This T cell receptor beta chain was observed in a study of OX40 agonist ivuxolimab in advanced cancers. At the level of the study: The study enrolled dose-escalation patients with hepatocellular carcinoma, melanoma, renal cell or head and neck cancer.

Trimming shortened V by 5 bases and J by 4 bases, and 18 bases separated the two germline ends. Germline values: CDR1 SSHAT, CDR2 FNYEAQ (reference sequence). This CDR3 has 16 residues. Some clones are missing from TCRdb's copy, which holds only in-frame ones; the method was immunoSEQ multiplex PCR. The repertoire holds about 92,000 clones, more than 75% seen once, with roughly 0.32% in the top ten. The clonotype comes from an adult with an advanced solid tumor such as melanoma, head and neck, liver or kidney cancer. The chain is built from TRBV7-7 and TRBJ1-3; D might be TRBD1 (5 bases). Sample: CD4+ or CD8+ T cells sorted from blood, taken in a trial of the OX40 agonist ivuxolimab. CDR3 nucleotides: TGTGCCAGCAGCCCTGGGGCACAAGGCCCGGGAAACACCATATATTTT. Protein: CASSPGAQGPGNTIYF.